These 10 T cell receptor beta chains were sequenced from one sample in a study of blood T cell repertoires in COVID-19. The assay was immunoSEQ multiplex PCR, and TCRdb's table has in-frame clones only and misses some. The data contain 30,000 to 40,000 clones, 90% of them singletons. The sequenced sample consisted of peripheral blood. Receptors were obtained from an elderly man with acute or convalescent COVID-19.

This clone was seen only a few times. The same CDR3 also results from other DNA sequences found in this sample. This sequence joins TRBV10-3 and TRBJ1-1, with TRBD1 matching over 7 bases. The CDR3 runs 13 residues. Germline V gene data show CDR1 as ENHRY and CDR2 as SYGVKD. J was trimmed by 11 bases and V by 2 bases; bases with no gene match: 8. The CDR3 nucleotides are TGTGCCATCAGTGAGGGGCTGACAGGGAACGCTTTCTTT. Translating it yields CAISEGLTGNAFF.

The genes are TRBV5-1 and TRBJ2-3; 7 bases agree with TRBD2. The V and J ends lost 4 bases and 2 bases, in that order; junction bases with no gene match: 10. CDR1 SGHRS and CDR2 YFSETQ come from the germline V gene. CDR3 size: 16 residues. The CDR3 nucleotides are TGCGCCAGCAGCCCGGGGACTACCGGATTCACAGATACGCAGTATTTT. Its translation: CASSPGTTGFTDTQYF.

This chain's CDR3 is CASSLWGQGNNSPLHF. DNA of the CDR3: TGCGCCAGCAGCCTTTGGGGACAGGGAAATAATTCACCCCTCCACTTT. J is TRBJ1-6 and V is TRBV5-1; TRBD1 agrees at 9 bases. Germline V gene data show CDR1 as SGHRS and CDR2 as YFSETQ. V gave up 4 bases and J gave up 5 bases; unmatched junction bases: 7. CDR3 size: 16 residues.

This chain joins TRBV6-5 and TRBJ1-2; the D gene is possibly TRBD1 (5 bases). Germline V gene sequence: CDR1 MNHEY, CDR2 SVGAGI. Trimming shortened V by 6 bases and J by 6 bases, and 14 bases separated the two germline ends. This CDR3 is 13 amino acids long. The CDR3 bases are TGTGCCAGCAGCCGTACGACAGAGGATGGCTACACCTTC. It is translated as CASSRTTEDGYTF.

The chain's CDR3 is CASSWGTGGSEKLFF. The DNA for the CDR3 is TGTGCCAGCAGCTGGGGGACAGGGGGCTCTGAAAAACTGTTTTTT. This rearrangement joins TRBV5-6 to TRBJ1-4; 12 bases map to TRBD1. Germline lookup yields CDR1 SGHDT and CDR2 YYEEEE. The CDR3 loop spans 15 amino acids. V was clipped by 3 bases and J by 7 bases; unmatched bases: 4.

The V and J genes are TRBV7-2 and TRBJ2-1; tentatively, D is TRBD2 (5 bases). V was cut by 6 bases and J by 4 bases, with 16 bases left in between. CDR1 is SGHTA, CDR2 FQGNSA, per germline. This CDR3 has 15 amino acids. In DNA form, the CDR3 reads TGTGCCAGCAGGCTAGATCCTAGCTCTTACAATGAGCAGTTCTTC. Translating gives CASRLDPSSYNEQFF.

The chain has TRBV13 and TRBJ2-7; possibly TRBD1 for D (6 bases). Germline V gene lookup returns CDR1 PRHDT and CDR2 FYEKMQ (reference sequence). This CDR3 spans 15 amino acids. V was trimmed by 4 bases and J by 0 bases, leaving 13 bases between them. The CDR3 sequence is CASSSGQGYSYEQYF. In DNA form, the CDR3 reads TGTGCCAGCAGCTCGGGACAAGGGTACTCCTACGAGCAGTACTTC. Full variable domain (missing parts from reference TRBV13 and TRBJ2-7): AAGVIQSPRHLIKEKRETATLKCYPIPRHDTVYWYQQGPGQDPQFLISFYEKMQSDKGSIPDRFSAQQFSDYHSELNMSSLELGDSALYFCASSSGQGYSYEQYFGPGTRLTVT.

V gene TRBV6-5 combines with J gene TRBJ2-7; TRBD2 might be the D (5 bases). Deletions cut 6 bases from V and 7 bases from J, with 13 bases between. This CDR3 has 12 residues. CDR1 and CDR2 (germline): MNHEY, SVGAGI. CDR3 DNA sequence: TGTGCCAGCAGCCCCCTCGGGGTTGAGCAGTACTTC. It yields the protein CASSPLGVEQYF.

This clone has just a few counts. This rearrangement joins TRBV18 to TRBJ1-6; 7 bases are shared with TRBD1. Germline-derived CDR1 and CDR2 are KGHSH and LQKENI. The CDR3 runs to 15 residues. V gave up 3 bases and J gave up 7 bases; unmatched junction bases: 6. The CDR3 protein is CASSPDRAQNSPLHF. For the CDR3, the DNA is TGTGCCAGCTCACCTGACAGGGCCCAGAATTCACCCCTCCACTTT.

The chain links TRBV12-5 to TRBJ2-1, with TRBD2 matching 8 bases. CDR3 length: 13 amino acids. V trimming: 7 bases; J trimming: 4 bases; junction bases outside the gene matches: 3. CDR1 and CDR2 from the germline V gene are LGHNT and FRNRAP. In DNA, the CDR3 is TGTGCTAGTGCGGGGGGGCGGTACAATGAGCAGTTCTTC. Encoded protein: CASAGGRYNEQFF.